Below, 18 T cell receptor beta chains from the same sample are listed, as sequenced in a study of identical twins. TCRdb used MiXCR to reprocess the 5' RACE reads, holding one entry per CDR3 protein. The table lists 460,000 or so distinct CDR3 sequences, 12% to 15% of them singletons. This same sample was also part of a study on yellow fever vaccine responses in identical twins.

The sequenced material came from CD4+ T cells sorted from blood. These receptors were obtained from a woman aged 18-29 years in good health.

This clonotype was seen a few times. The CDR3 region is CSASSGAYEQYF. The CDR3 nucleotides read TGCAGTGCTAGTTCCGGGGCCTACGAGCAGTACTTC. The rearrangement links TRBV20-1 to TRBJ2-7; a possible D gene is TRBD2 (5 bases). Germline V gene data show CDR1 as DFQATT and CDR2 as SNEGSKA (reference sequence). The V end lost 3 bases, the J end lost 2 bases, and 8 bases lay between the germline ends. The CDR3 is 12 residues long.

This clonotype was observed at least ten times. This rearrangement joins TRBV15 to TRBJ2-3, with 7 positions matching TRBD1. Germline lookup yields CDR1 LNHNV and CDR2 YYDKDF (reference sequence). The V and J ends lost 5 bases and 0 bases, in that order; junction bases with no gene match: 8. This CDR3 spans 16 amino acids. The chain's CDR3 is CATSPMKGQSTDTQYF. The CDR3 coding sequence is TGTGCCACCAGCCCTATGAAGGGACAGAGCACAGATACGCAGTATTTT. Complete variable domain (other parts from reference TRBV15 and TRBJ2-3): DAMVIQNPRYQVTQFGKPVTLSCSQTLNHNVMYWYQQKSSQAPKLLFHYYDKDFNNEADTPDNFQSRRPNTSFCFLDIRSPGLGDTAMYLCATSPMKGQSTDTQYFGPGTRLTVL.

This clonotype came up many times. The gene calls are TRBV5-1 and TRBJ2-1; 9 positions agree with TRBD1. CDR3 length: 14 amino acids. Germline lookup yields CDR1 SGHRS and CDR2 YFSETQ. Unmatched junction bases numbered 5, after V lost 7 bases and J lost 3 bases. DNA of the CDR3: TGCGCCAGCTGGGAGACAGGGGGCTACAATGAGCAGTTCTTC. Its translation is CASWETGGYNEQFF.

This chain's CDR3 is CASSENRGYGYTF. CDR3 DNA sequence: TGCGCCAGCAGTGAGAACAGGGGCTATGGCTACACCTTC. The rearrangement links TRBV10-1 to TRBJ1-2; the match to TRBD1 covers 7 bases. V was pared by 2 bases and J by 4 bases, with 1 base of the junction left unmatched. CDR3 length: 13 residues. Germline V gene sequence: CDR1 WNHNN, CDR2 SYGVQD (reference sequence).

This clonotype was seen a few times. The chain links TRBV15 to TRBJ2-7, with D unclear. The CDR3 spans 15 residues. The ends were cut back, 1 base at V and 3 bases at J, with 13 bases in the middle. Germline CDR1 LNHNV, CDR2 YYDKDF (reference sequence). The CDR3 bases are TGTGCCACCAGCAGAGCCCAGGCAGCTCTCTACGAGCAGTACTTC. Translation gives CATSRAQAALYEQYF. Supplemented by reference TRBV15 and TRBJ2-7, the full variable domain reads DAMVIQNPRYQVTQFGKPVTLSCSQTLNHNVMYWYQQKSSQAPKLLFHYYDKDFNNEADTPDNFQSRRPNTSFCFLDIRSPGLGDTAMYLCATSRAQAALYEQYFGPGTRLTVT.

There are a few counts of this clonotype. The chain recombines TRBV10-3 with TRBJ2-2; D possibly matches TRBD1 or TRBD2 (5 bases each). In germline, CDR1 is ENHRY, CDR2 SYGVKD. This CDR3 comprises 14 residues. Trimming removed 7 bases at V and 1 base at J, with 10 bases between. The CDR3 region is CAIMGTLNTGELFF. The CDR3 DNA reads as TGTGCCATCATGGGGACCCTGAACACCGGGGAGCTGTTTTTT.

This chain uses TRBV6-2 or TRBV6-3 with TRBJ2-7, with 10 positions matching TRBD1. In germline, CDR1 is MNHEY, CDR2 SVGEGT. The CDR3 covers 18 residues. Unmatched junction bases numbered 16, after V lost 4 bases and J lost 4 bases. CDR3 protein: CASSSWGTGAIVRYEQYF. In nucleotides, the CDR3 is TGTGCCAGCAGTTCTTGGGGGACAGGGGCGATAGTTCGGTACGAGCAGTACTTC.

The chain combines TRBV4-2 with TRBJ2-3; possibly TRBD1 or TRBD2 for D (6 bases each). Trimming took off 1 base at V and 3 bases at J, with 14 bases between the two ends. The germline CDR1 and CDR2 sequences are LGHNA and YNFKEQ. The CDR3 spans 16 residues. CDR3 sequence reads: CASSQVPGGTTDTQYF. The CDR3 coding sequence is TGTGCCAGCAGCCAAGTGCCCGGGGGCACGACAGATACGCAGTATTTT.

The V call is TRBV7-9, the J call TRBJ2-7; D is unresolved. The CDR3 is 15 residues long. Trimming took off 5 bases at V and 5 bases at J, with 19 bases between the two ends. Germline V lookup: CDR1 SEHNR, CDR2 FQNEAQ (reference sequence). The CDR3 DNA sequence: TGTGCCAGCAGCCTACTCCTAGGCCACAGCGACGAGCAGTACTTC. Its protein product is CASSLLLGHSDEQYF.

This rearrangement joins TRBV28 to TRBJ1-1; D gene unclear. This CDR3 is built from 14 residues. V was pared by 2 bases and J by 6 bases, with 13 bases between. The germline V gene has CDR1 MDHEN and CDR2 SYDVKM. In nucleotides, the CDR3 is TGTGCCAGCAGTTTACCCACCCCAACCTCTGAAGCTTTCTTT. Amino acids: CASSLPTPTSEAFF.

This clonotype turned up a few times. For the CDR3, the DNA is TGTGCCACCAGTGCCGCACTTAGCAATCAGCCCCAGCATTTT. Its protein is CATSAALSNQPQHF. The chain couples TRBV24-1 to TRBJ1-5, with D hard to call. The CDR3 has 14 amino acids. CDR1 KGHDR and CDR2 SFDVKD come from the germline V gene. Deletions cut 5 bases from V and 0 bases from J, with 7 bases between.

The chain joins TRBV7-2 to TRBJ2-1; 7 nucleotides match TRBD2. CDR3 length: 15 amino acids. Germline-derived CDR1 and CDR2 are SGHTA and FQGNSA. With 0 bases clipped from V and 9 bases from J, the junction kept 8 bases outside the gene matches. This CDR3 reads CASSLAKGLVSEQFF. CDR3 DNA sequence: TGTGCCAGCAGCTTAGCGAAAGGACTAGTGTCTGAGCAGTTCTTC.

This clonotype was picked up a small number of times. The rearrangement joins TRBV11-3 to TRBJ2-2; possible D gene TRBD2, 5 bases. Trimming cost V 5 bases and J 4 bases, with 11 bases left between them. This CDR3 contains 14 residues. Germline V gene lookup returns CDR1 SGHNT and CDR2 YENEEA. Here the CDR3 reads CASSNLGSTGELFF. In DNA, the CDR3 is TGTGCCAGCAGCAATCTGGGGAGCACCGGGGAGCTGTTTTTT.

This clonotype has just a few counts. V gene TRBV24-1 combines with J gene TRBJ2-2; D tentatively reads TRBD1 or TRBD2 (5 bases each). V gave up 3 bases and J gave up 2 bases, with 12 bases separating them. Germline CDR1 KGHDR, CDR2 SFDVKD. The CDR3 has 16 amino acids. The CDR3 is CATSDMRGSNTGELFF. The CDR3 DNA reads as TGTGCCACCAGTGATATGAGGGGTTCTAACACCGGGGAGCTGTTTTTT.

The J gene is TRBJ2-1, the V gene TRBV5-1, with no clear D. The CDR3 is 12 amino acids. V was clipped by 4 bases and J by 8 bases, with 10 bases between them. Germline V gene data show CDR1 as SGHRS and CDR2 as YFSETQ. The CDR3 DNA reads as TGCGCCAGCAGCAGAAACACCGATGAGCAGTTCTTC. Its translation: CASSRNTDEQFF.

This clonotype was detected only a few times. J is TRBJ2-1 and V is TRBV12-3 or TRBV12-4, with 12 positions matching TRBD2. The CDR3 is made up of 19 amino acids. V trimming: 0 bases; J trimming: 5 bases; junction bases outside the gene matches: 11. The CDR3 loop is CASSLALGPSGGVNNEQFF. The CDR3 nucleotides are TGTGCCAGCAGTTTAGCGCTTGGGCCTAGCGGGGGGGTAAACAATGAGCAGTTCTTC.

This clonotype was seen only a few times. The chain has TRBV5-5 and TRBJ2-1; no firm D call. The CDR3 is made up of 13 amino acids. The V end was cut by 1 base, the J end by 9 bases, with 11 bases between. Germline V gene data show CDR1 as SGHKS and CDR2 as YYEKEE (reference sequence). Here the CDR3 DNA reads TGTGCCAGCAGCTTGTCGCCTCTGGGTGAGCAGTTCTTC. Protein product: CASSLSPLGEQFF. Full variable domain (missing parts from reference TRBV5-5 and TRBJ2-1): DAGVTQSPTHLIKTRGQQVTLRCSPISGHKSVSWYQQVLGQGPQFIFQYYEKEERGRGNFPDRFSARQFPNYSSELNVNALLLGDSALYLCASSLSPLGEQFFGPGTRLTVL.

This clonotype was picked up a small number of times. The chain combines TRBV20-1 with TRBJ2-3; 7 positions agree with TRBD2. V lost 3 bases and J lost 3; bases outside the gene matches: 12. CDR1 DFQATT and CDR2 SNEGSKA come from the germline V gene (reference sequence). The CDR3 length is 16 residues. The CDR3 bases are TGCAGTGCTAGTGTTGTTGGGGCGGGAGTGACAGATACGCAGTATTTT. This gives the protein CSASVVGAGVTDTQYF.